A selection of T cell receptor beta chains follows, all from one sample in a study of blood T cell repertoires in COVID-19. Some clones are missing from TCRdb's copy, which holds only in-frame ones; the method was immunoSEQ multiplex PCR. This table has fewer than 85,000 clones, over 80% appearing once. Material for sequencing was peripheral blood. The receptors shown here come from a man in his fifties with active COVID-19. CDR3s include the opening cysteine and the closing phenylalanine or tryptophan. The order of the fields is clone size, V gene, J gene, CDR3 protein. Clone size is given for some rows only: seen once, a few or many times, or a class if the clone is expanded.

clone_size: once
v_call: TRBV7-8
j_call: TRBJ2-2
cdr3_aa: CASSPASGMNTGELFF

clone_size: .
v_call: TRBV9
j_call: TRBJ2-3
cdr3_aa: CASSARGGGRARDTQYF

clone_size: .
v_call: TRBV25-1
j_call: TRBJ2-7
cdr3_aa: CASSAPGQASYEQYF

clone_size: .
v_call: TRBV29-1
j_call: TRBJ2-3
cdr3_aa: CSVRIVSSDTQYF

clone_size: .
v_call: TRBV28
j_call: TRBJ1-2
cdr3_aa: CASSLGQGTYGYTF

clone_size: .
v_call: TRBV2
j_call: TRBJ1-5
cdr3_aa: CASTRTGGNQPQHF

clone_size: .
v_call: TRBV9
j_call: TRBJ2-3
cdr3_aa: CASSVRQGNTDTQYF

clone_size: .
v_call: TRBV28
j_call: TRBJ1-2
cdr3_aa: CASSLRQGHYGYTF

clone_size: .
v_call: TRBV5-4
j_call: TRBJ2-1
cdr3_aa: CASSLREGVYNEQFF

clone_size: .
v_call: TRBV29-1
j_call: TRBJ1-1
cdr3_aa: CSVVPVGTEAFF

clone_size: .
v_call: TRBV5-1
j_call: TRBJ1-2
cdr3_aa: CASSFGQGAYGYTF

clone_size: .
v_call: TRBV5-1
j_call: TRBJ2-7
cdr3_aa: CASSLTSGSYYEQYF

clone_size: .
v_call: TRBV2
j_call: TRBJ1-4
cdr3_aa: CASRTEGTEGEKLFF

clone_size: .
v_call: TRBV19
j_call: TRBJ2-6
cdr3_aa: CATLARTGYSSGANVLTF

clone_size: .
v_call: TRBV7-8
j_call: TRBJ1-3
cdr3_aa: CASSLAISGTGNTIYF

clone_size: .
v_call: TRBV4-1
j_call: TRBJ1-2
cdr3_aa: CASSQGGTNYGYTF

clone_size: .
v_call: TRBV7-3
j_call: TRBJ2-7
cdr3_aa: CASSPGLTYEQYF

clone_size: few
v_call: TRBV5-1
j_call: TRBJ1-6
cdr3_aa: CASSPGQTNSPLHF

clone_size: .
v_call: TRBV4-1
j_call: TRBJ2-2
cdr3_aa: CASSQSSGGAGELFF

clone_size: .
v_call: TRBV7-2
j_call: TRBJ1-2
cdr3_aa: CASSPDRDRGYTF

clone_size: .
v_call: TRBV6-5
j_call: TRBJ1-6
cdr3_aa: CATSTGTYNSPLHF

clone_size: .
v_call: TRBV28
j_call: TRBJ2-1
cdr3_aa: CASSFRTSGGTSSYNEQFF

clone_size: .
v_call: TRBV5-4
j_call: TRBJ1-2
cdr3_aa: CASSFPRGQGDYGYTF

clone_size: .
v_call: TRBV25-1
j_call: TRBJ2-7
cdr3_aa: CASAPTGASYEQYF

clone_size: few
v_call: TRBV9
j_call: TRBJ2-3
cdr3_aa: CASSGNTGLLADTQYF